This T cell receptor beta chain was identified in a study of blood T cell repertoires in COVID-19. On the study more broadly: From T cells, B-cell-depleted T cells, or PBMCs came the material, which was cDNA or gDNA.

Original methodology: Researchers report that nucleated cell counts were estimated from reference gene primer amplification. Assay used: immunoSEQ multiplex PCR; TCRdb lists only in-frame clones, some missing. Clonal size and the V and J genes are those of that table, whereas D and trimming came from the DNA. The repertoire holds 250,000 to 300,000 clones, with around 86% as singletons. Sequencing was done on a sample of peripheral blood. The clonotype comes from a man between 45 and 60 years old with acute or convalescent COVID-19.

The CDR3 sequence is CASSFQTGVSDEQYF. The DNA for the CDR3 is TGTGCCAGCAGTTTTCAGACAGGGGTTAGCGACGAGCAGTACTTC. This chain uses TRBV6-9 with TRBJ2-7, with 8 nucleotides matching TRBD1. The CDR3 covers 15 residues. The germline V gene has CDR1 MNHGY and CDR2 SVAAGI. V lost 4 bases to trimming and J lost 5 bases; unmatched junction nucleotides: 10.